A single T cell receptor (beta chain) is shown here with its context. This record belongs to a study of blood T cell repertoires in COVID-19. The wider study: Material from acute and convalescent COVID-19 was sourced from the United States, Italy and Spain. From T cells, B-cell-depleted T cells, or PBMCs came the material, which was cDNA or gDNA.

Original methodology: Estimation of nucleated cell counts was performed using reference gene primer amplification. The assay was immunoSEQ multiplex PCR, and TCRdb's table has in-frame clones only and misses some. Clone size and V and J calls were adopted from that table, with D and trimming inferred from the DNA. The sample has approximately 210,000 clones, about 89% seen once; the top ten hold about 4.8%. The CDR3 extends over 10 amino acids. V was clipped by 4 bases and J by 7 bases, with 7 bases between them. Germline V lookup: CDR1 SQVTM, CDR2 ANQGSEA. Sequences were obtained from peripheral blood. The sequence was obtained from a woman in her forties with acute or convalescent COVID-19. The chain employs TRBV29-1 and TRBJ1-1, with D uncertain. The CDR3 protein is CSVVTYEAFF. The CDR3 nucleotides read TGCAGCGTTGTAACCTATGAAGCTTTCTTT. The entire variable domain, with the rest obtained from reference TRBV29-1 and TRBJ1-1, is as follows: SAVISQKPSRDICQRGTSLTIQCQVDSQVTMMFWYRQQPGQSLTLIATANQGSEATYESGFVIDKFPISRPNLTFSTLTVSNMSPEDSSIYLCSVVTYEAFFGQGTRLTVV.